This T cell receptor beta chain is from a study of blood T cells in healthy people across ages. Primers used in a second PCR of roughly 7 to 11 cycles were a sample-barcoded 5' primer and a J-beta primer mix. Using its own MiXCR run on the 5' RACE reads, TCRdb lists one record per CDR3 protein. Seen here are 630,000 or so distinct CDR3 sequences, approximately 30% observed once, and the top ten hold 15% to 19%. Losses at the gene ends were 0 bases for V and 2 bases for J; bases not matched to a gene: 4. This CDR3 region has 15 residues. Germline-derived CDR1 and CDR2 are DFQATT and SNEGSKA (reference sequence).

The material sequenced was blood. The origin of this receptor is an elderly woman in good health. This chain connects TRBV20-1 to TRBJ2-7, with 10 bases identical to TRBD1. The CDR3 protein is CSARDRDRGPYEQYF. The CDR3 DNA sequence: TGCAGTGCTAGAGATAGGGACAGGGGCCCCTACGAGCAGTACTTC.